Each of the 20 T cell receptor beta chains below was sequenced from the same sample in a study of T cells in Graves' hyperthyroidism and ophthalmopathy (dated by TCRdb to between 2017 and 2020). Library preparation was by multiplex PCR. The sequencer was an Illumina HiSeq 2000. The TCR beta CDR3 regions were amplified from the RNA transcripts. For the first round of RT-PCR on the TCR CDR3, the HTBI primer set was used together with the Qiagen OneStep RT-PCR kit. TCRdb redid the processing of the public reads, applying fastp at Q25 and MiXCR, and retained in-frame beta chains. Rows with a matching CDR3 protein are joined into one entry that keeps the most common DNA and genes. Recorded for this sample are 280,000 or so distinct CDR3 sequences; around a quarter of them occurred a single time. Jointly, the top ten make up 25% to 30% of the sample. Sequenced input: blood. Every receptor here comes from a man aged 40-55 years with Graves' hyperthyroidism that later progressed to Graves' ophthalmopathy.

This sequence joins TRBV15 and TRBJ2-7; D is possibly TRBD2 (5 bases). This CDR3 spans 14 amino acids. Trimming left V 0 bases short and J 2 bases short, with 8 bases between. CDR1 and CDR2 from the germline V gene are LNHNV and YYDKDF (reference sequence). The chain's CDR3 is CATSRDHGAYEQYF. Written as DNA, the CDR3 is TGTGCCACCAGCAGAGATCACGGGGCCTACGAGCAGTACTTC.

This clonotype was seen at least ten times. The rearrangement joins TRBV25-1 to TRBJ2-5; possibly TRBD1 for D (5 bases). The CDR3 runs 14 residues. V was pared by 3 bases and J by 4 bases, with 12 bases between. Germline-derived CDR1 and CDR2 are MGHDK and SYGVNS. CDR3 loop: CASSDGRVAETQYF. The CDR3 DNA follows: TGTGCCAGCAGTGACGGCAGGGTGGCAGAGACCCAGTACTTC.

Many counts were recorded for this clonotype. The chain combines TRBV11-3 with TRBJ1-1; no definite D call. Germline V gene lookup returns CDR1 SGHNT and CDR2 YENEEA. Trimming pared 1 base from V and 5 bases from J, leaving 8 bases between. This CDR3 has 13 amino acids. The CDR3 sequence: CASSLGVGTEAFF. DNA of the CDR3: TGTGCCAGCAGCTTAGGAGTGGGAACTGAAGCTTTCTTT. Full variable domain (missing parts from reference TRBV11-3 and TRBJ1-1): EAGVVQSPRYKIIEKKQPVAFWCNPISGHNTLYWYLQNLGQGPELLIRYENEEAVDDSQLPKDRFSAERLKGVDSTLKIQPAELGDSAVYLCASSLGVGTEAFFGQGTRLTVV.

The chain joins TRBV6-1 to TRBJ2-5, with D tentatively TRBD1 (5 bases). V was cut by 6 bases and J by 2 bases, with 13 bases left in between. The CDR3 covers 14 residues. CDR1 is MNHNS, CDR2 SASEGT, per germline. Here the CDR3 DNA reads TGTGCCAGCAGACCATCAGGGAATCAAGAGACCCAGTACTTC. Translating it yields CASRPSGNQETQYF.

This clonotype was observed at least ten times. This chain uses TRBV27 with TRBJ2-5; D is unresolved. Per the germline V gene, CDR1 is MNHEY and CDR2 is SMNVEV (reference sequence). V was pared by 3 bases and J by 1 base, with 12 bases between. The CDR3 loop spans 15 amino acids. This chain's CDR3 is CASSFAYGLQETQYF. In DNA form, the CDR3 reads TGTGCCAGCAGTTTCGCTTATGGCCTCCAAGAGACCCAGTACTTC.

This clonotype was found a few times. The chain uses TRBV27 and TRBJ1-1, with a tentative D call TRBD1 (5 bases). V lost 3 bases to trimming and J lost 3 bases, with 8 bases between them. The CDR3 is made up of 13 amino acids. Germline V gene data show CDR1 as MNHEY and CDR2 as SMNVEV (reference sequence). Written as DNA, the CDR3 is TGTGCCAGCAGTTTCGGGGCCTACACTGAAGCTTTCTTT. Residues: CASSFGAYTEAFF.

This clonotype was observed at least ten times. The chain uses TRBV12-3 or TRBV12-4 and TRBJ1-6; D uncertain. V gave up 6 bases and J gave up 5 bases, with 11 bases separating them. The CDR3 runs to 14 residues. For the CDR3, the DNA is TGTGCCAGCAGACCGGGGTTAGATAATTCACCCCTCCACTTT. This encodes CASRPGLDNSPLHF.

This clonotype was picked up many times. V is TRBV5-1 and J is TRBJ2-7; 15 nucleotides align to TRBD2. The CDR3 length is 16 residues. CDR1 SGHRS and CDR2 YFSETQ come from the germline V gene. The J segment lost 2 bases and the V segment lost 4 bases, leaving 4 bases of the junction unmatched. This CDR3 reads CASSGGLAGGPYEQYF. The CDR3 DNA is TGCGCCAGCAGCGGAGGACTAGCGGGAGGGCCCTACGAGCAGTACTTC.

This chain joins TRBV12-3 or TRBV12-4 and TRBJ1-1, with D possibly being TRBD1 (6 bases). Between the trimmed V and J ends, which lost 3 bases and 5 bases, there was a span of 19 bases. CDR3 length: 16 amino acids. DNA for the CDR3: TGTGCCAGCAGTTTCCGGGACACTTGGTCCTGGACTGAAGCTTTCTTT. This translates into CASSFRDTWSWTEAFF.

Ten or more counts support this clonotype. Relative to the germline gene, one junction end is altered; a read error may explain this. CDR3 DNA: TGTGCCAACAGTCACAGGGGTTACAGCGAGCAGTACTTC. Protein product: CANSHRGYSEQYF. The chain joins TRBV28 to TRBJ2-7; 7 nucleotides line up with TRBD1. The CDR3 is 13 residues long. Germline CDR1 and CDR2: MDHEN and SYDVKM.

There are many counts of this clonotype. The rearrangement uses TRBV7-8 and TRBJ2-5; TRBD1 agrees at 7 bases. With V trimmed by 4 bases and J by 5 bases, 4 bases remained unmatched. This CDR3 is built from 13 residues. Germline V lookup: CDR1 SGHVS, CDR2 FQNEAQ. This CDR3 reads CASSSDRVETQYF. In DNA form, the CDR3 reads TGTGCCAGCAGCTCCGACAGGGTCGAGACCCAGTACTTC.

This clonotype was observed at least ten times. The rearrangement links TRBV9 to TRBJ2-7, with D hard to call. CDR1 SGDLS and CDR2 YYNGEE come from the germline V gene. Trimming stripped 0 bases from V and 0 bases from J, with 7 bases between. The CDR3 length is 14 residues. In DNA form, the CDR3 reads TGTGCCAGCAGCGTAGGGCTAAGCTCCTACGAGCAGTACTTC. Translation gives CASSVGLSSYEQYF.

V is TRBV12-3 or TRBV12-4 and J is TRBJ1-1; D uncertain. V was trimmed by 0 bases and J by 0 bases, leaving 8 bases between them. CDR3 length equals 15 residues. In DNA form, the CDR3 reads TGTGCCAGCAGTTTAGCGTACCGCATGAACACTGAAGCTTTCTTT. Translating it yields CASSLAYRMNTEAFF.

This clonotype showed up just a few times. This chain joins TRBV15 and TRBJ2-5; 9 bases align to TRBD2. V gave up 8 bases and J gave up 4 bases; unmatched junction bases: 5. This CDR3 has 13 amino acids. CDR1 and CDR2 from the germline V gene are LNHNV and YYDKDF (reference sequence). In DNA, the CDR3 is TGTGCCACCTCTAGCGGGGTTAGAGAGACCCAGTACTTC. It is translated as CATSSGVRETQYF.

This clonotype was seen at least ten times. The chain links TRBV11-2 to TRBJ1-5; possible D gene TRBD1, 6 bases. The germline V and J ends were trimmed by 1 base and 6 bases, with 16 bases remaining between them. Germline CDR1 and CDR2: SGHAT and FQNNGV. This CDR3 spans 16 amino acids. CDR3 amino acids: CASSLGEGVISQPQHF. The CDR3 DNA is TGTGCCAGCAGCTTAGGTGAGGGGGTCATCAGTCAGCCCCAGCATTTT.

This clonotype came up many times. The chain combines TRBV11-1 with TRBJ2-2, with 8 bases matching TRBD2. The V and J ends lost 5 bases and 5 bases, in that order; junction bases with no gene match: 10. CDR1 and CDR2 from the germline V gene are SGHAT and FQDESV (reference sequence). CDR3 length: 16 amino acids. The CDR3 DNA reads TGTGCCAGCAGCGGCCGGGAGGGTGTGGAAACCGGGGAGCTGTTTTTT. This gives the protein CASSGREGVETGELFF.

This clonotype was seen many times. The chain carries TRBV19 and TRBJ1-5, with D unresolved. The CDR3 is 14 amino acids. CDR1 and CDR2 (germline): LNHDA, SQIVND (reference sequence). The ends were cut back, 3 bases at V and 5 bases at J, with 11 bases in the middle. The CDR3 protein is CASSIVYPDQPQHF. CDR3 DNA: TGTGCCAGTAGTATCGTATATCCTGATCAGCCCCAGCATTTT. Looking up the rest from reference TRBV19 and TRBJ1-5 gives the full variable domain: DGGITQSPKYLFRKEGQNVTLSCEQNLNHDAMYWYRQDPGQGLRLIYYSQIVNDFQKGDIAEGYSVSREKKESFPLTVTSAQKNPTAFYLCASSIVYPDQPQHFGDGTRLSIL.

The chain's CDR3 is CASSRQGPLYGYTF. The DNA of the CDR3 is TGTGCCAGCAGTCGACAGGGCCCACTCTATGGCTACACCTTC. The V gene is TRBV6-1, the J gene TRBJ1-2; 7 nucleotides match TRBD1. This CDR3 has 14 residues. Germline loops: CDR1 MNHNS, CDR2 SASEGT. With 5 bases clipped from V and 4 bases from J, the junction kept 7 bases outside the gene matches.

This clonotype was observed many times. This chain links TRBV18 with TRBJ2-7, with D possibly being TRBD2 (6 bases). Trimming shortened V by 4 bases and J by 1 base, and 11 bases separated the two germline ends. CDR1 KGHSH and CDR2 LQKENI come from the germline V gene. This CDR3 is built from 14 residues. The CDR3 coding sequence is TGTGCCAGCTCACTCCGGGACTTGTCCTACGAGCAGTACTTC. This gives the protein CASSLRDLSYEQYF. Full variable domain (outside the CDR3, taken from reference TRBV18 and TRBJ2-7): NAGVMQNPRHLVRRRGQEARLRCSPMKGHSHVYWYRQLPEEGLKFMVYLQKENIIDESGMPKERFSAEFPKEGPSILRIQQVVRGDSAAYFCASSLRDLSYEQYFGPGTRLTVT.

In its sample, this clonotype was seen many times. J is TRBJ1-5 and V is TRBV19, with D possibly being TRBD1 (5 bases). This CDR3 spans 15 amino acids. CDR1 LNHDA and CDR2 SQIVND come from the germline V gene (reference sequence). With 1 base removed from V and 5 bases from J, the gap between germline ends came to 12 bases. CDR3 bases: TGTGCCAGTAGTATAGTCGACCCAGGGTATCAGCCCCAGCATTTT. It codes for CASSIVDPGYQPQHF.